Included here is one T cell receptor (beta chain) sequence, with context. Antigen unknown. The record originates from a study of blood T cells in healthy people across ages. A minimum of 6 million PBMCs was isolated per sample. Then a second PCR, running about 6 to 11 cycles, was carried out with a sample-barcoded 5' primer and a J-beta primer mix. All samples yielded 2.5 million or more CDR3-containing paired-end reads. TCRdb used MiXCR to reprocess the 5' RACE reads, holding one entry per CDR3 protein. This table holds 920,000 or so distinct CDR3 sequences, under 55% found once. Broader study findings: Older individuals had lower TCR beta diversity per million T cells (the decline was roughly linear).

Germline V lookup: CDR1 SGHDN, CDR2 FVKESK. CDR3 length: 15 residues. Trimming at V came to 4 bases and at J to 5 bases, leaving 11 bases not matched to a gene. The gene calls are TRBV14 and TRBJ2-7, with TRBD2 matching 7 bases. The source is a woman in her sixties in good health. The source material was blood. In DNA, the CDR3 is TGTGCCAGCAGCCGCCTGGGCGGGAGATTCCACGAGCAGTACTTC. Protein: CASSRLGGRFHEQYF.